What follows is one TCR beta chain and its context. This sample is drawn from a study of OX40 agonist ivuxolimab in advanced cancers. Germline CDR1 reads SGHTA; CDR2 reads FQGNSA. Trimming removed 0 bases from V and 3 bases from J, with 14 bases in between. This CDR3 spans 16 amino acids. Some clones are missing from TCRdb's copy, which holds only in-frame ones; the method was immunoSEQ multiplex PCR. The data show about 76,000 clones, around 85% seen once. The chain joins TRBV7-2 to TRBJ1-2; no clear D gene. Here the sequenced sample was CD4+ or CD8+ T cells sorted from blood, taken in a trial of the OX40 agonist ivuxolimab. The origin of this receptor is an adult with an advanced solid tumor such as melanoma, head and neck, liver or kidney cancer. In nucleotides, the CDR3 is TGTGCCAGCAGCTTAGCGCTACGCAGACTGCACTATGGCTACACCTTC. This gives the protein CASSLALRRLHYGYTF.